Below, 21 T cell receptor beta chains from the same sample are listed, as sequenced in a study of T cells in localized non-small cell lung cancer. Clones were read by immunoSEQ multiplex PCR, and TCRdb kept only the in-frame ones, dropping some. The repertoire consists of about 75,000 clones, with more than 70% occurring once and the leading ten covering nearly 9.5%. The input for sequencing was peripheral blood, taken before any cancer treatment. These receptors originate from a female donor over 55 with stage I lung adenocarcinoma.

There are a few counts of this clone. The chain is built from TRBV9 and TRBJ1-1, with 11 positions matching TRBD1. There are 15 residues in the CDR3. The V gene's germline CDR1 is SGDLS and CDR2 YYNGEE. The V segment lost 2 bases and the J segment 5 bases; nucleotides outside the gene matches: 5. CDR3 region: CASSVGQGVRTEAFF. CDR3 in DNA: TGTGCCAGCAGCGTGGGACAGGGGGTGCGAACTGAAGCTTTCTTT.

This clone turned up a few times. The chain uses TRBV7-2 and TRBJ1-3; D not resolved. The CDR3 consists of 15 residues. CDR1 SGHTA and CDR2 FQGNSA come from the germline V gene. V lost 6 bases, J lost 1 base, and 13 bases lay in between. In DNA form, the CDR3 reads TGTGCCAGCAGTTCGGTGGCCAGGTCTGGAAACACCATATATTTT. Translated, it gives CASSSVARSGNTIYF.

This clone has only a few counts. The chain combines TRBV6-1 with TRBJ1-2; 7 nucleotides line up with TRBD1. The length of the CDR3 is 13 residues. Germline CDR1 MNHNS, CDR2 SASEGT. Losses at the gene ends were 8 bases for V and 5 bases for J; bases not matched to a gene: 8. In DNA, the CDR3 is TGTGCCAGCGGCCCGACAGGGTTTTATGGCTACACCTTC. This sequence encodes CASGPTGFYGYTF.

The chain uses TRBV5-6 and TRBJ2-5; D possibly corresponds to TRBD2 (6 bases). The germline V gene encodes CDR1 SGHDT and CDR2 YYEEEE. The CDR3 contains 14 residues. Trimming removed 3 bases at V and 5 bases at J, with 14 bases between. CDR3 sequence reads: CASSSSLALETQYF. The CDR3 DNA sequence: TGTGCCAGCAGCTCGTCGCTAGCGTTGGAGACCCAGTACTTC.

The chain joins TRBV4-3 to TRBJ1-5, with TRBD1 matching 9 bases. V was clipped by 4 bases and J by 4 bases; unmatched bases: 2. Germline V gene lookup returns CDR1 LGHNA and CDR2 YSLEER. There are 14 residues in the CDR3. The CDR3 protein is CASSLGTGNQPQHF. The CDR3 DNA reads as TGCGCCAGCAGCCTTGGGACAGGGAATCAGCCCCAGCATTTT.

The chain employs TRBV2 and TRBJ1-6; 7 bases are shared with TRBD1. After removal of 5 bases from V and 0 bases from J, the junction contained 4 bases not matched to a gene. The length of the CDR3 is 16 residues. CDR1 is SNHLY, CDR2 FYNNEI, per germline. CDR3 loop: CASSRDRSSYNSPLHF. In nucleotides, the CDR3 is TGTGCCAGCAGTCGGGACAGAAGCTCCTATAATTCACCCCTCCACTTT.

The chain uses TRBV16 and TRBJ1-2, with D hard to call. V lost 0 bases and J 2 bases, leaving 1 base between the germline ends. From germline, CDR1 is KGHSY and CDR2 FQNENV. This CDR3 region has 12 residues. CDR3 residues: CASSQSNYGYTF. In DNA form, the CDR3 reads TGTGCCAGCAGCCAATCAAACTATGGCTACACCTTC.

The genes are TRBV28 and TRBJ2-7, with D possibly TRBD2 on 5 matching bases. Germline V gene lookup returns CDR1 MDHEN and CDR2 SYDVKM. The CDR3 has 15 amino acids. Trimming removed 10 bases from V and 7 bases from J, with 26 bases in between. The CDR3 reads CATLLGIVSSKEQYF. The CDR3 bases are TGTGCCACCCTACTAGGCATCGTATCCTCTAAGGAGCAGTACTTC. Filled out from reference TRBV28 and TRBJ2-7, the complete variable domain reads DVKVTQSSRYLVKRTGEKVFLECVQDMDHENMFWYRQDPGLGLRLIYFSYDVKMKEKGDIPEGYSVSREKKERFSLILESASTNQTSMYLCATLLGIVSSKEQYFGPGTRLTVT.

The genes are TRBV9 and TRBJ2-3; TRBD2 agrees at 12 bases. The germline V gene has CDR1 SGDLS and CDR2 YYNGEE. Germline trimming cut 4 bases from V and 1 base from J; bases unmatched to any gene: 7. The CDR3 is 17 amino acids. CDR3 region: CASSSRLAGAGTDTQYF. The CDR3 coding sequence is TGTGCCAGCAGCTCCCGACTAGCGGGGGCTGGCACAGATACGCAGTATTTT.

This clone is termed medium-sized. This chain connects TRBV7-2 to TRBJ1-1; D call uncertain. Trimming removed 3 bases from V and 5 bases from J, with 16 bases in between. The CDR3 has 15 residues. CDR1 is SGHTA and CDR2 is FQGNSA in the germline V gene. The CDR3 coding sequence is TGTGCCAGCAGCTTCCAACTTGGGGTTTGGACTGAAGCTTTCTTT. Its translation: CASSFQLGVWTEAFF.

The gene calls are TRBV27 and TRBJ2-1; 9 bases map to TRBD2. In germline, CDR1 is MNHEY, CDR2 SMNVEV (reference sequence). J was trimmed by 0 bases and V by 4 bases; bases with no gene match: 4. The CDR3 has 16 residues. This chain's CDR3 is CASSSLAGFSYNEQFF. The CDR3 DNA follows: TGTGCCAGCAGTTCCCTAGCGGGATTCTCCTACAATGAGCAGTTCTTC.

The chain joins TRBV18 to TRBJ1-2; 7 bases map to TRBD1. Germline V lookup: CDR1 KGHSH, CDR2 LQKENI. After removal of 10 bases from V and 3 bases from J, the junction contained 5 bases not matched to a gene. There are 12 residues in the CDR3. The CDR3 DNA follows: TGTGCCACTACCACAGGGGACTATGGCTACACCTTC. It specifies CATTTGDYGYTF. Full variable domain (rest looked up from reference TRBV18 and TRBJ1-2): NAGVMQNPRHLVRRRGQEARLRCSPMKGHSHVYWYRQLPEEGLKFMVYLQKENIIDESGMPKERFSAEFPKEGPSILRIQQVVRGDSAAYFCATTTGDYGYTFGSGTRLTVV.

This chain joins TRBV6-5 and TRBJ1-2, with TRBD1 matching over 7 bases. The CDR3 is 14 amino acids. Germline-derived CDR1 and CDR2 are MNHEY and SVGAGI. The J segment lost 4 bases and the V segment lost 5 bases, leaving 7 bases of the junction unmatched. The CDR3 reads CASSPGQARYGYTF. Written as DNA, the CDR3 is TGTGCCAGCAGTCCCGGACAGGCTCGCTATGGCTACACCTTC.

The gene calls are TRBV29-1 and TRBJ1-1; D may be TRBD1 (5 bases). The CDR3 totals 14 residues. Germline V lookup: CDR1 SQVTM, CDR2 ANQGSEA. V lost 4 bases, J lost 1 base, and 13 bases lay in between. DNA of the CDR3: TGCAGCGTTGTATTAGGTCAGGGGAACACTGAAGCTTTCTTT. Translating it yields CSVVLGQGNTEAFF.

CDR3 residues: CASSLTSGHRGTDTQYF. DNA of the CDR3: TGTGCCAGCAGCTTAACGTCCGGCCATCGGGGCACAGATACGCAGTATTTT. The chain links TRBV7-6 to TRBJ2-3; D is uncertain. Germline V CDR1 and CDR2: SGHVS, FNYEAQ. CDR3 size: 17 residues. Trimming cost V 2 bases and J 1 base, with 16 bases left between them.

The chain carries TRBV19 and TRBJ1-4, with 7 bases identical to TRBD1. This CDR3 is built from 15 residues. V was pared by 6 bases and J by 5 bases, with 9 bases of the junction left unmatched. The V gene's germline CDR1 is LNHDA and CDR2 SQIVND (reference sequence). CDR3 in DNA: TGTGCCAGTAGCCGTAACAGGGGCGCCAATGAAAAACTGTTTTTT. Translating gives CASSRNRGANEKLFF.

The chain carries TRBV25-1 and TRBJ1-2; TRBD1 agrees at 7 bases. The CDR3 is made up of 15 amino acids. Germline V gene lookup returns CDR1 MGHDK and CDR2 SYGVNS. V was clipped by 7 bases and J by 0 bases; unmatched bases: 8. Here the CDR3 reads CASTGTAEANYGYTF. The CDR3 bases are TGTGCCAGCACCGGGACAGCTGAAGCTAACTATGGCTACACCTTC.

The V and J genes are TRBV6-5 and TRBJ1-1; 12 nucleotides align to TRBD1. Germline V gene sequence: CDR1 MNHEY, CDR2 SVGAGI. With V trimmed by 4 bases and J by 1 base, 4 bases remained unmatched. The CDR3 covers 16 residues. CDR3 loop: CASSFRDRGPNTEAFF. The DNA for the CDR3 is TGTGCCAGCAGTTTCCGGGACAGGGGGCCGAACACTGAAGCTTTCTTT.

This chain connects TRBV6-5 to TRBJ1-5; D uncertain. CDR1 and CDR2 (germline): MNHEY, SVGAGI. The CDR3 sequence is 13 residues long. Between the trimmed V and J ends, which lost 5 bases and 7 bases, there was a span of 12 bases. This CDR3 reads CASSLTVAQPQHF. The DNA of the CDR3 is TGTGCCAGCAGTCTAACAGTGGCGCAGCCCCAGCATTTT.

CDR3 DNA: TGTGCCAGCAGCTTAGTGATTTCGGGGGGCGGATCTAATGAAAAACTGTTTTTT. The encoded protein is CASSLVISGGGSNEKLFF. This chain uses TRBV7-9 with TRBJ1-4; perhaps TRBD1 as D (6 bases). The V gene lost 1 base and the J gene lost 3 bases, with 18 bases spanning the gap. The CDR3 length is 18 residues. CDR1 is SEHNR and CDR2 is FQNEAQ in the germline V gene (reference sequence).

V gene TRBV30 combines with J gene TRBJ2-7; D remains unclear. The ends were cut back, 3 bases at V and 2 bases at J, with 8 bases in the middle. From germline, CDR1 is GTSNPN and CDR2 SVGIG (reference sequence). This CDR3 comprises 12 residues. DNA for the CDR3: TGTGCCTGGAGCCCCGTGACCTACGAGCAGTACTTC. It specifies CAWSPVTYEQYF.